A single sample gave rise to the 9 T cell receptor beta chains below, sequenced in a study of blood T cell repertoires in COVID-19. The assay was immunoSEQ multiplex PCR, and TCRdb's table has in-frame clones only and misses some. The sample shows 84,000 or so clones, 70% to 90% of them seen only once. The sequenced material came from peripheral blood. Every receptor here comes from a man aged 55-75 years with acute or convalescent COVID-19.

This rearrangement joins TRBV20-1 to TRBJ2-5; 11 bases fit TRBD2. The CDR3 spans 16 residues. V gave up 3 bases and J gave up 5 bases; unmatched junction bases: 11. Germline lookup yields CDR1 DFQATT and CDR2 SNEGSKA (reference sequence). The CDR3 DNA is TGCAGTGCTAGTGGGGTAGCGGGGGGGATTAGGGAGACCCAGTACTTC. Its translation is CSASGVAGGIRETQYF.

The CDR3 spells CASSRGGAYEQYF. DNA for the CDR3: TGTGCCAGCAGTCGGGGGGGGGCCTACGAGCAGTACTTC. The rearrangement joins TRBV6-2 or TRBV6-3 to TRBJ2-7, with TRBD2 identical over 8 bases. Trimming removed 5 bases from V and 2 bases from J; junction bases left unmatched: 2. This CDR3 is built from 13 residues. Per the germline V gene, CDR1 is MNHEY and CDR2 is SVGEGT.

CDR3 protein: CASGTGGAEAFF. The CDR3 nucleotides are TGTGCTAGTGGGACAGGGGGGGCTGAAGCTTTCTTT. The chain carries TRBV12-5 and TRBJ1-1, with TRBD1 matching over 9 bases. J gave up 6 bases and V 6 bases, and 2 bases lay outside the gene matches. This CDR3 has 12 amino acids. CDR1 and CDR2 from the germline V gene are LGHNT and FRNRAP.

The chain recombines TRBV18 with TRBJ2-5, with 9 bases lining up with TRBD1. The CDR3 contains 15 residues. Germline V lookup: CDR1 KGHSH, CDR2 LQKENI. V dropped 3 bases and J dropped 5; count of bases not matched to a gene: 7. DNA of the CDR3: TGTGCCAGCTCACCCAGACAGGGGGAATGGGAGACCCAGTACTTC. Protein: CASSPRQGEWETQYF.

This clone has a single count. CDR3 region: CASSSRDRAFEQYF. The CDR3 DNA follows: TGTGCCAGCAGCTCCCGGGACAGGGCATTCGAGCAGTACTTC. V and J are TRBV5-4 and TRBJ2-7; 9 bases agree with TRBD1. The CDR3 totals 14 residues. The germline gives CDR1 SGHNT, CDR2 YYREEE (reference sequence). V lost 3 bases and J lost 6; bases outside the gene matches: 7.

The chain employs TRBV24-1 and TRBJ1-4, with 7 bases aligning to TRBD1. CDR1 and CDR2 (germline): KGHDR, SFDVKD. Trimming cost V 4 bases and J 3 bases; bases outside gene matches: 1. The CDR3 runs 14 residues. Here the CDR3 DNA reads TGTGCCACCAGTGACAGGGGGTCTAATGAAAAACTGTTTTTT. It codes for CATSDRGSNEKLFF.

This clone was observed a few times. This sequence joins TRBV18 and TRBJ2-1; 9 positions match TRBD1. The germline V gene has CDR1 KGHSH and CDR2 LQKENI. J lost 7 bases, V lost 2 bases, and 9 bases had no gene match. The CDR3 runs 16 residues. The CDR3 protein is CASSPWDRDGTNEQFF. Here the CDR3 DNA reads TGTGCCAGCTCACCATGGGACAGGGATGGGACAAATGAGCAGTTCTTC.

V and J are TRBV7-9 and TRBJ2-1; TRBD2 matches at 12 bases. V was pared by 5 bases and J by 7 bases, with 6 bases of the junction left unmatched. Germline CDR1 and CDR2: SEHNR and FQNEAQ (reference sequence). The CDR3 totals 15 residues. This chain's CDR3 is CASSRITSGGNEQFF. Here the CDR3 DNA reads TGTGCCAGCAGCAGGATAACTAGCGGGGGGAATGAGCAGTTCTTC. Based on the CDR3 plus reference TRBV7-9 and TRBJ2-1, the full variable domain is DTGVSQNPRHKITKRGQNVTFRCDPISEHNRLYWYRQTLGQGPEFLTYFQNEAQLEKSRLLSDRFSAERPKGSFSTLEIQRTEQGDSAMYLCASSRITSGGNEQFFGPGTRLTVL.

This clone has only a few counts. This chain connects TRBV12-5 to TRBJ2-5; D is ambiguous. The CDR3 loop spans 15 amino acids. V was cut by 1 base and J by 5 bases, with 14 bases left in between. Germline V gene data show CDR1 as LGHNT and CDR2 as FRNRAP. CDR3 DNA sequence: TGTGCTAGTGGTTTGGGGGCAGCCTACGGTGAGACCCAGTACTTC. Amino acid sequence: CASGLGAAYGETQYF.